This T cell receptor (beta chain) was obtained from a study of blood T cell repertoires in COVID-19 (dated by TCRdb to 2020 to 2022). As for the study more broadly: Collaborator samples came from the United States, Italy and Spain and covered acute and convalescent phases of COVID-19. The material from the prospective study consisted of cDNA or gDNA derived from T cells, B-cell-depleted T cells, or PBMCs. Subjects who had been exposed to COVID-19, were actively infected with it, or had recovered from it provided the deeply sampled blood TCRbeta repertoires that made up the dataset. The repertoires were released in a freely available public database meant as a resource for research on the immune response to SARS-CoV-2. Samples came from the ongoing ImmuneRACE study (first 160 participants) plus 1,254 subjects from 6 global collaborators. Sample metadata almost always included a de-identified subject ID, COVID-19 status, age in years and sex. Where available, HLA class I and class II types were taken from metadata supplied by the sample provider and were not determined by assay-based typing.

About this clone itself: The antigen it recognizes is unknown. One base away there is no much larger clone; base qualities are not given.

The collaborating institutions used their own protocols to collect whole blood in K2EDTA tubes. For TCRbeta analysis, collaborator samples were shipped as frozen whole blood, as isolated PBMCs, or as DNA extracted from either sample type. Clipping removes 5 bases from V and 5 bases from J, with 11 as the unmatched junction base count. The CDR3 measures 16 amino acids from cysteine to phenylalanine. Only the CDR3 DNA stays, 48 bases, in frame from base 1. According to the germline V gene (reference sequence), CDR1 reads LNHDA and CDR2 reads SQIVND. Points the paper makes about the study in general: How much clinical and demographic metadata was included differed by source and by participant, and the metadata was provided uncurated.

The immunoSEQ Assay, a bias-controlled multiplex PCR, was used to amplify TCRbeta CDR3 regions from genomic DNA. Per the source publication's procedure: Within the assay, amplification of reference gene primers was used to estimate how many nucleated cells each sample contained. To quantify the absolute abundance of each unique TCRbeta CDR3 rearrangement, sequence reads were collapsed and filtered. Productive Simpson clonality was computed per sample as the square root of Simpson's diversity index over productive rearrangements. TCRdb holds this immuneACCESS table with in-frame rearrangements only. Some clones are missing; in checked studies, unresolved V genes explain under half, and the rest has no known cause. V, J and clone size reflect that table, while D and trimming were determined from the DNA. In this sample the table shows about 130,000 clones, 80% to 85% of which occur a single time. Together, the top ten hold about 1.3% of the sample.

The sequence joins TRBV19 to TRBJ2-2; 7 of the junction bases match TRBD2. The sequencing sample was made of peripheral blood. This TCR came from a man in his 60s with acute or convalescent COVID-19. The encoded CDR3 is CASSGRASVWTGELFF. Here is the DNA: TGTGCCAGTAGTGGGAGGGCCAGTGTATGGACCGGGGAGCTGTTTTTT.